These T cell receptor beta chains were read from a single sample in a study of CD4 T cells in relation to SARS-CoV-2 and coronaviruses. No antigens are known for them. TCRdb keeps only in-frame clones here, not all; method: immunoSEQ multiplex PCR. This table has around 35,000 clones, more than 70% appearing once. The sample was naive CD4+ T cells from PBMCs, cultured in vitro. The receptors stem from an adult with COVID-19. Each CDR3 is given with its conserved first and last residue. D genes are given only for firm matches. The size entry is marked missing in some rows and otherwise reads once, few, many or a size class.

clone size	D gene	V gene	J gene	CDR3 DNA	CDR3 protein
once	TRBD2	TRBV9	TRBJ2-1	TGTGCCAGCAGCGTAGCTAGCGGGACCTACAATGAGCAGTTCTTC	CASSVASGTYNEQFF
-	-	TRBV28	TRBJ2-6	TGTGCCAGCAACGCAGGGGCCAACGTCCTGACTTTC	CASNAGANVLTF
-	TRBD1	TRBV5-1	TRBJ1-3	TGCGCCAGCAGCCGGGACAGCGCGGGAAACACCATATATTTT	CASSRDSAGNTIYF
once	-	TRBV20-1	TRBJ1-5	TGCAGTGCTAGTCCCCGAATCGGACAAAGCAATCAGCCCCAGCATTTT	CSASPRIGQSNQPQHF
-	TRBD1	TRBV5-6	TRBJ1-5	TGTGCCAGCAGCTGGGACAGGGGTGGGCCCCAGCATTTT	CASSWDRGGPQHF
-	-	TRBV28	TRBJ1-2	TGTGCCAGCAGTTCGATAACAATCCAGGTGGCGGGCTATGGCTACACCTTC	CASSSITIQVAGYGYTF
-	-	TRBV2	TRBJ2-5	TGTGCCTCCAGCCCAGAAGAGACCCAGTACTTC	CASSPEETQYF
-	-	TRBV4-1	TRBJ2-2	TGCGCCAGCAGCCAAGAGGGTTTGCAGTTGGACACCGGGGAGCTGTTTTTT	CASSQEGLQLDTGELFF
-	-	TRBV7-2	TRBJ2-3	TGTGCCAGCAGCTGGACAGATACGCAGTATTTT	CASSWTDTQYF
few	-	TRBV14	TRBJ1-6	TGTGCCTGCTCACGATTTAATTCACCCCTCCACTTT	CACSRFNSPLHF
-	-	TRBV24-1	TRBJ2-1	TGTGCCACCAGTGATTTCAAGGGGGATGAGCAGTTCTTC	CATSDFKGDEQFF
-	-	TRBV28	TRBJ1-5	TGTGCCACCTCCACGGGGAACAGCAATCAGCCCCAGCATTTT	CATSTGNSNQPQHF
-	-	TRBV5-1	TRBJ2-5	TGCGCCAGCAGCTTGGTAGAGACCCAGTACTTC	CASSLVETQYF
-	-	TRBV19	TRBJ1-5	TGTGCCAGTAAGTCGACAGACAATAGCAATCAGCCCCAGCATTTT	CASKSTDNSNQPQHF
-	-	TRBV2	TRBJ1-3	TGTGCCAGCAGTGAAAATTTCGTCGGCATCTCTGGAAACACCATATATTTT	CASSENFVGISGNTIYF
-	-	TRBV28	TRBJ2-2	TGTGCCAGCAGTCCACAGGGCTGGGGGAAGGACACCGGGGAGCTGTTTTTT	CASSPQGWGKDTGELFF
-	-	TRBV9	TRBJ2-2	TGTGCCAGCAGCGTAGAAGGCGGATCGAACACCGGGGAGCTGTTTTTT	CASSVEGGSNTGELFF
-	-	TRBV15	TRBJ2-2	TGTGCCACCAGGGGCCGAGACAGTCTTAGCGGGGAGCTGTTTTTT	CATRGRDSLSGELFF
-	TRBD2	TRBV7-8	TRBJ2-7	TGTGCCAGCAGCCTATCGGGGGGCTCCTACGAGCAGTACTTC	CASSLSGGSYEQYF
-	-	TRBV5-6	TRBJ1-6	TGTGCCAGCAGCTTGGGAGGGGAGGAGTATAAACCCCTCCACTTT	CASSLGGEEYKPLHF
few	-	TRBV6-5	TRBJ2-2	TGTGCCAGCCTAGGGGGAAACCTCGGTACCGGGGAGCTGTTTTTT	CASLGGNLGTGELFF
-	-	TRBV20-1	TRBJ2-1	TGCAGTGCAAACAGGGACGAGCAGTTCTTC	CSANRDEQFF
-	TRBD1	TRBV11-2	TRBJ1-3	TGTGCCAGCAGCCGGACAGGGGGTGGAAACACCATATATTTT	CASSRTGGGNTIYF
-	TRBD1	TRBV2	TRBJ1-4	TGTGCCAGCAGTCCGGACAGGCGTAATGAAAAACTGTTTTTT	CASSPDRRNEKLFF
-	-	TRBV19	TRBJ1-4	TGTGCCAGTAGTATCGCGACAGCCCAAAATGAAAAACTGTTTTTT	CASSIATAQNEKLFF
-	-	TRBV30	TRBJ2-5	TGTGCCTGGAGTGCCCTTCGAGAGACCCAGTACTTC	CAWSALRETQYF
-	TRBD2	TRBV6-6	TRBJ2-5	TGTGCCAGCACTAACCGGGGGAGGGCCCAAGAGACCCAGTACTTC	CASTNRGRAQETQYF
once	-	TRBV28	TRBJ1-5	TGTGCCAGCAGTTTTTCGGGGGAGGGACAGCCCCAGCATTTT	CASSFSGEGQPQHF
-	TRBD2	TRBV6-2/TRBV6-3	TRBJ2-3	TGTGCCAGCAGCCCATGGGGCGGGAGGACGCAGTATTTT	CASSPWGGRTQYF
once	TRBD2	TRBV19	TRBJ2-3	TGTGCCAGTAGGCCAACCGGGACTAGCGGGCGATACACAGATACGCAGTATTTT	CASRPTGTSGRYTDTQYF
-	-	TRBV2	TRBJ2-1	TGTGCCAGCAGTGAAGTCTTTGCACCTCTGAATGAGCAGTTCTTC	CASSEVFAPLNEQFF